Detailed here is one T cell receptor (beta chain). The antigen is unknown. Germline CDR1 and CDR2: SGHVS and FQNEAQ. The CDR3 is made up of 16 amino acids. V was clipped by 1 base and J by 3 bases; unmatched bases: 2. MiXCR, run by TCRdb on the reads, gives a single entry per CDR3 protein. The sample includes about 340,000 distinct CDR3 sequences, 25% to 30% of them seen just once. The record originates from a study of T cell repertoires in cytomegalovirus infection. General observations from the study: HLA-C-restricted CMV-specific TCR beta clonotypes prevailed in the ex vivo response.

The V call is TRBV7-8, the J call TRBJ2-5; TRBD2 aligns across 13 bases. The sequences come from cultured PBMCs, collected from culture after CMV antigen stimulation. The TCR sequence derives from a human donor in good health (CMV status not recorded). Some clones in this sample may be carry-over from other donors' samples. The CDR3 sequence is CASSLGLAGGKETQYF. The CDR3 DNA is TGTGCCAGCAGCTTAGGACTAGCGGGAGGAAAAGAGACCCAGTACTTC.